This T cell receptor beta chain was retrieved from a study of blood T cells in healthy people across ages. Study results and limitations: Estimated diversity that came from one million T cells was considered an underestimate.

Aged about 6 to 95, donors were systemically healthy Caucasians from Russia. In germline, CDR1 is ENHRY, CDR2 SYGVKD. There are 18 residues in the CDR3. Deletions cut 0 bases from V and 2 bases from J, with 19 bases between. Only a few counts were recorded for this clonotype. The antigen is undetermined. A second about 7 to 11 cycle PCR used barcoded and J-beta primers. Each cDNA molecule was tagged by a template-switch adaptor that had 12 random nucleotides. In TCRdb, the 5' RACE reads were re-called with MiXCR into one record per CDR3 protein. The sample has 850,000 to 1,000,000 distinct CDR3 sequences; 45% to 60% are singletons.

This chain uses TRBV10-3 with TRBJ2-5; the D gene is possibly TRBD2 (5 bases). Sequenced sample: blood. The receptor was derived from a woman aged 55-69 years in good health. CDR3 nucleotide sequence: TGTGCCATCAGTGAGTCGATATTGGCCACCGAGGGACAAGAGACCCAGTACTTC. This translates into CAISESILATEGQETQYF.